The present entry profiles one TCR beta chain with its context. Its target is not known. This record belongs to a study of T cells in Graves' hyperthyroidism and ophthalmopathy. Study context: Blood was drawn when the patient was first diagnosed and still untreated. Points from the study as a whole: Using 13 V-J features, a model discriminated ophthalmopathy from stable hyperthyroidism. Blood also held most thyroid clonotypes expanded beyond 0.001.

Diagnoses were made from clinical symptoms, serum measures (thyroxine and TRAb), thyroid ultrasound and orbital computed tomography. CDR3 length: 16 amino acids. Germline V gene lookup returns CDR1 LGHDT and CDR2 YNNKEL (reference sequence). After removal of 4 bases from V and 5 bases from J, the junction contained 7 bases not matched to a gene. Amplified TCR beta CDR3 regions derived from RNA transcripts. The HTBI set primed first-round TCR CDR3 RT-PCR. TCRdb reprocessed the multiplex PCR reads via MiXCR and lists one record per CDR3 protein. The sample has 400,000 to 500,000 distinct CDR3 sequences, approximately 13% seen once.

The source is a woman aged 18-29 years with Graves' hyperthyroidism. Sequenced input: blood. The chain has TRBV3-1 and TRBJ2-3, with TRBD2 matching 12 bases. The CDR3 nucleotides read TGTGCCAGCAGCCTAAGTAAGGGACTAGCGGGAGATACGCAGTATTTT. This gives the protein CASSLSKGLAGDTQYF.